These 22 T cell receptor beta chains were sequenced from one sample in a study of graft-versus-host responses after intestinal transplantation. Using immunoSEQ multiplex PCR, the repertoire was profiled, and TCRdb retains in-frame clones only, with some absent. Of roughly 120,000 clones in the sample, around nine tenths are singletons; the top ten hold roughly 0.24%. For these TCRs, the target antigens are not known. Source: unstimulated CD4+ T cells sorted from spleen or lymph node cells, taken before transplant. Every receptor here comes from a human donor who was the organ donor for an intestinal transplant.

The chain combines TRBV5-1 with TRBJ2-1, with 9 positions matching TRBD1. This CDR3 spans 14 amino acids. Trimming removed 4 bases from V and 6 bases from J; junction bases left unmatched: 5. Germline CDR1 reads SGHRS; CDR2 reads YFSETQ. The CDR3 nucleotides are TGCGCCAGCAGCCCAGGACAGGGGTCCAATGAGCAGTTCTTC. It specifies CASSPGQGSNEQFF.

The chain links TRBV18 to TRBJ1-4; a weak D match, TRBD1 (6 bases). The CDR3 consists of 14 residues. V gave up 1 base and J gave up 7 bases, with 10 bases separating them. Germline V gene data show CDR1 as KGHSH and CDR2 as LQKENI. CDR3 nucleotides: TGTGCCAGCTCACCACGACAGGCCACTGAAAAACTGTTTTTT. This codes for CASSPRQATEKLFF. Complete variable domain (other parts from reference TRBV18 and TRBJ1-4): NAGVMQNPRHLVRRRGQEARLRCSPMKGHSHVYWYRQLPEEGLKFMVYLQKENIIDESGMPKERFSAEFPKEGPSILRIQQVVRGDSAAYFCASSPRQATEKLFFGSGTQLSVL.

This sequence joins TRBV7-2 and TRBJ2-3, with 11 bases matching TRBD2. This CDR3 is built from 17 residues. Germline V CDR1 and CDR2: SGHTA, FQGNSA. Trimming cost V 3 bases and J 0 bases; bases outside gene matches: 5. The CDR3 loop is CASSFLAGGPSTDTQYF. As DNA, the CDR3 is TGTGCCAGCAGCTTCTTAGCGGGAGGGCCTAGCACAGATACGCAGTATTTT.

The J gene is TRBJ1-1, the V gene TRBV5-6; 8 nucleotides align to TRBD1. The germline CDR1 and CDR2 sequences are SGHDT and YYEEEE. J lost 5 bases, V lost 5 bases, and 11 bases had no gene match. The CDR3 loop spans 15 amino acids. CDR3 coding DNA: TGTGCCAGCAGAATGGGACAGGTGCTAAGAACTGAAGCTTTCTTT. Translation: CASRMGQVLRTEAFF.

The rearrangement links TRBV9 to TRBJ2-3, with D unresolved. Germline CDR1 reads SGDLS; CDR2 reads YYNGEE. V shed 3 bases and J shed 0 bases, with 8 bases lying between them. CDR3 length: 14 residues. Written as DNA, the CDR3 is TGTGCCAGCAGCGGTTTTACTAGCACAGATACGCAGTATTTT. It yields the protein CASSGFTSTDTQYF.

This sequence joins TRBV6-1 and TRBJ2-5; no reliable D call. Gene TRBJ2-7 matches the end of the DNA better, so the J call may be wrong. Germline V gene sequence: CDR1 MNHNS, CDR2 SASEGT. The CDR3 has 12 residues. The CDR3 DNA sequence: TGTGCCAGCAGTGAACGGGCCTACGAGCAGTACTTC. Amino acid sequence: CASSERAYEQYF.

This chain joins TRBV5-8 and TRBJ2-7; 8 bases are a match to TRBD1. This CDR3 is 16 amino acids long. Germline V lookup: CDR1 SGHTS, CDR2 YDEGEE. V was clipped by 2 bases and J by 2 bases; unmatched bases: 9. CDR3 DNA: TGTGCCAGCAGCTTTAATCCGGGACAGGCGACCTACGAGCAGTACTTC. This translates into CASSFNPGQATYEQYF.

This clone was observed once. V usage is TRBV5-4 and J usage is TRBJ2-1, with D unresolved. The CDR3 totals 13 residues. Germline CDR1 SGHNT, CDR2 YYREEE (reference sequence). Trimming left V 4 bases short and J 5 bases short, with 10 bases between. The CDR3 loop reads CASSPEPHNEQFF. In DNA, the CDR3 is TGTGCCAGCAGCCCGGAGCCCCACAATGAGCAGTTCTTC. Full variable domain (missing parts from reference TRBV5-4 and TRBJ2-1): ETGVTQSPTHLIKTRGQQVTLRCSSQSGHNTVSWYQQALGQGPQFIFQYYREEENGRGNFPPRFSGLQFPNYSSELNVNALELDDSALYLCASSPEPHNEQFFGPGTRLTVL.

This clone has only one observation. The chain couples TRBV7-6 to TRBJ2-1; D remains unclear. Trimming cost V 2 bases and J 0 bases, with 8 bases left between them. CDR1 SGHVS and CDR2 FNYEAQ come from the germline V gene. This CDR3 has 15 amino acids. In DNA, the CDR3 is TGTGCCAGCAGCTTAACGGGTAGCTCCTACAATGAGCAGTTCTTC. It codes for CASSLTGSSYNEQFF. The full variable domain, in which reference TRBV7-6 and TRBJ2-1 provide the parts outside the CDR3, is GAGVSQSPRYKVTKRGQDVALRCDPISGHVSLYWYRQALGQGPEFLTYFNYEAQQDKSGLPNDRFSAERPEGSISTLTIQRTEQRDSAMYRCASSLTGSSYNEQFFGPGTRLTVL.

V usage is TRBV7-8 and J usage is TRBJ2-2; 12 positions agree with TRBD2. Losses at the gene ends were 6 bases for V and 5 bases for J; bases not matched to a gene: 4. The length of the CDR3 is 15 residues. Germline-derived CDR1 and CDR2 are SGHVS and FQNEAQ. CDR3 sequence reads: CASRKLAGGTGELFF. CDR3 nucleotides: TGTGCCAGCAGGAAACTAGCGGGAGGTACCGGGGAGCTGTTTTTT. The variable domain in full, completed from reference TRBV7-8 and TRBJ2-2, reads GAGVSQSPRYKVAKRGQDVALRCDPISGHVSLFWYQQALGQGPEFLTYFQNEAQLDKSGLPSDRFFAERPEGSVSTLKIQRTQQEDSAVYLCASRKLAGGTGELFFGEGSRLTVL.

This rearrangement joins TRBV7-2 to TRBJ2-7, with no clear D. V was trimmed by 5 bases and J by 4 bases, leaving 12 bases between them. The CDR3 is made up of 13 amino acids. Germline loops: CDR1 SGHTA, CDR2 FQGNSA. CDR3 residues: CASSPAGVYEQYF. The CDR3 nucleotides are TGTGCCAGCAGCCCCGCTGGTGTTTACGAGCAGTACTTC.

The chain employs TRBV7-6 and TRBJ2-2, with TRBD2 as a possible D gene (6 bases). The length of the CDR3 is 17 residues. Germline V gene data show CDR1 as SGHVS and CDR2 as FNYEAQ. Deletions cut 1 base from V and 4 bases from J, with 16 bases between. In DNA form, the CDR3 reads TGTGCCAGCAGCTTAGTCGTGGGGGGAGAGTTCACCGGGGAGCTGTTTTTT. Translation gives CASSLVVGGEFTGELFF. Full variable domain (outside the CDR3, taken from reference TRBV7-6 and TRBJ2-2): GAGVSQSPRYKVTKRGQDVALRCDPISGHVSLYWYRQALGQGPEFLTYFNYEAQQDKSGLPNDRFSAERPEGSISTLTIQRTEQRDSAMYRCASSLVVGGEFTGELFFGEGSRLTVL.

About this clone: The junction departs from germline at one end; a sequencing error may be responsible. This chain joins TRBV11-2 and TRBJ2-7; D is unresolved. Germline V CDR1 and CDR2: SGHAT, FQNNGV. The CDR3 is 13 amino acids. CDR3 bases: TGTGCCAGCAGCTTAGATCGCTCCCACGAGCAGTACTTC. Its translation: CASSLDRSHEQYF.

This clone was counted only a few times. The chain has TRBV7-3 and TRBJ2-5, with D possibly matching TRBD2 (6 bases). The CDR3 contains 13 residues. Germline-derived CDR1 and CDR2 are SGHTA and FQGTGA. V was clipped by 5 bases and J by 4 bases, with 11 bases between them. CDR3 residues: CASSRGTGETQYF. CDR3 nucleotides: TGTGCCAGCAGCCGGGGGACTGGAGAGACCCAGTACTTC. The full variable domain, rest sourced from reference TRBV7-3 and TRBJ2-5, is GAGVSQTPSNKVTEKGKYVELRCDPISGHTALYWYRQSLGQGPEFLIYFQGTGAADDSGLPNDRFFAVRPEGSVSTLKIQRTERGDSAVYLCASSRGTGETQYFGPGTRLLVL.

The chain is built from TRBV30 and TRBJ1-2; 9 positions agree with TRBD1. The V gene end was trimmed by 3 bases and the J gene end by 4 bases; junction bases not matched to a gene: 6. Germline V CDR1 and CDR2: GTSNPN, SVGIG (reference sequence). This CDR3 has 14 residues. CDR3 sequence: CAWRGTGTRYGYTF. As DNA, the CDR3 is TGTGCCTGGAGGGGGACAGGGACCCGCTATGGCTACACCTTC. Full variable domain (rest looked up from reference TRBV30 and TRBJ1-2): SQTIHQWPATLVQPVGSPLSLECTVEGTSNPNLYWYRQAAGRGLQLLFYSVGIGQISSEVPQNLSASRPQDRQFILSSKKLLLSDSGFYLCAWRGTGTRYGYTFGSGTRLTVV.

CDR3 sequence: CASSDSYVGAPAVQETQYF. The CDR3 nucleotides are TGTGCCAGCAGTGATTCGTACGTTGGGGCACCTGCCGTTCAAGAGACCCAGTACTTC. J is TRBJ2-5 and V is TRBV2; perhaps TRBD1 as D (5 bases). From germline, CDR1 is SNHLY and CDR2 FYNNEI. The CDR3 runs 19 residues. V shed 3 bases and J shed 2 bases, with 25 bases lying between them.

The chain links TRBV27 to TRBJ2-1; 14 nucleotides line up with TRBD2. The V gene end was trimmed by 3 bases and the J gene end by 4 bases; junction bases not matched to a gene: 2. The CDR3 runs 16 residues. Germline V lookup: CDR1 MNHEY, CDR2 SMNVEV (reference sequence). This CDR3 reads CASSFRLAGGYNEQFF. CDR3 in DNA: TGTGCCAGCAGTTTCCGACTAGCGGGAGGGTACAATGAGCAGTTCTTC.

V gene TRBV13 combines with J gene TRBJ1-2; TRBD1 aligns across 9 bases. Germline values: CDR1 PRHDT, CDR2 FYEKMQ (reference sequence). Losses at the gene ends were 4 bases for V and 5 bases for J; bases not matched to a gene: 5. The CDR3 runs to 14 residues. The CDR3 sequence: CASSSRDRDYGYTF. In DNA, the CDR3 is TGTGCCAGCAGCTCACGGGACAGGGATTATGGCTACACCTTC. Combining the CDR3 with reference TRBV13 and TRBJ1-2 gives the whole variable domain AAGVIQSPRHLIKEKRETATLKCYPIPRHDTVYWYQQGPGQDPQFLISFYEKMQSDKGSIPDRFSAQQFSDYHSELNMSSLELGDSALYFCASSSRDRDYGYTFGSGTRLTVV.

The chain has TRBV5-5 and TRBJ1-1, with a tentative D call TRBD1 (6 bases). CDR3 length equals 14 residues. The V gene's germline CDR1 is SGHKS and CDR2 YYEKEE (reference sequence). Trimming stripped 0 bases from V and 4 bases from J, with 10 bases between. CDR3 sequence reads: CASSLVAGVTEAFF. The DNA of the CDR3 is TGTGCCAGCAGCTTGGTAGCAGGGGTCACTGAAGCTTTCTTT.

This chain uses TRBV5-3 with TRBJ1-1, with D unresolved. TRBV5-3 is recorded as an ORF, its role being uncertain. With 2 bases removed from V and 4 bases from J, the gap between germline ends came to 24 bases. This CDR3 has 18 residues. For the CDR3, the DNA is TGTGCCAGAAGCTTTACCAGCCGCGATTTCCATGATATCACTGAAGCTTTCTTT. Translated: CARSFTSRDFHDITEAFF.

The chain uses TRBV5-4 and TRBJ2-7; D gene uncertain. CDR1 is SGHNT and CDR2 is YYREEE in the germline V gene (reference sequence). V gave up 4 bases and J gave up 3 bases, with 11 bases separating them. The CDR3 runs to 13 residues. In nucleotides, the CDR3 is TGTGCCAGCAGCGCCCAACTTAGCTACGAGCAGTACTTC. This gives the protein CASSAQLSYEQYF.

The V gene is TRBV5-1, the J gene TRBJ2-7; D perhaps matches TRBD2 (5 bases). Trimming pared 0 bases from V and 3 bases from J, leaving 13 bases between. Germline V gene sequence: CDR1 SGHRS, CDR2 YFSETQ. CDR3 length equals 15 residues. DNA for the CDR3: TGCGCCAGCAGCTTGGACCCTGGACTTAACTACGAGCAGTACTTC. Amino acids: CASSLDPGLNYEQYF.